This passage covers 26 T cell receptor beta chains from one sample sequenced in a study of T cell changes during pregnancy in multiple sclerosis. The assay was immunoSEQ multiplex PCR, and TCRdb's table has in-frame clones only and misses some. The sample includes under 70,000 clones, approximately 91% of them seen just once. Specimen: peripheral blood, collected in the second trimester of pregnancy. Receptor source: a female donor with multiple sclerosis, enrolled in a pregnancy study.

The chain is built from TRBV2 and TRBJ2-7; 7 positions agree with TRBD1. Germline CDR1 SNHLY, CDR2 FYNNEI. The CDR3 is 15 amino acids. With V trimmed by 9 bases and J by 2 bases, 13 bases remained unmatched. CDR3 residues: CARSSQQGRAYEQYF. The CDR3 coding sequence is TGTGCCAGAAGTAGCCAACAGGGGAGAGCCTACGAGCAGTACTTC.

V usage is TRBV15 and J usage is TRBJ2-7, with 10 nucleotides matching TRBD1. V dropped 4 bases and J dropped 2; count of bases not matched to a gene: 8. Germline V gives CDR1 LNHNV, CDR2 YYDKDF (reference sequence). The CDR3 loop spans 16 amino acids. DNA of the CDR3: TGTGCCACCAGCATTACCCGGGACAGGGGAGCCTACGAGCAGTACTTC. It specifies CATSITRDRGAYEQYF. Based on the CDR3 plus reference TRBV15 and TRBJ2-7, the full variable domain is DAMVIQNPRYQVTQFGKPVTLSCSQTLNHNVMYWYQQKSSQAPKLLFHYYDKDFNNEADTPDNFQSRRPNTSFCFLDIRSPGLGDTAMYLCATSITRDRGAYEQYFGPGTRLTVT.

This chain uses TRBV11-3 with TRBJ1-2, with 8 bases that match TRBD1. CDR3 length: 13 residues. Trimming cost V 4 bases and J 7 bases; bases outside gene matches: 5. Germline CDR1 reads SGHNT; CDR2 reads YENEEA. The chain's CDR3 is CASSSGQGSGYTF. The DNA for the CDR3 is TGTGCCAGCAGCTCCGGACAGGGCTCTGGCTACACCTTC.

The chain carries TRBV2 and TRBJ1-1, with D unclear. Trimming took off 8 bases at V and 1 base at J, with 20 bases between the two ends. Germline CDR1 and CDR2: SNHLY and FYNNEI. The CDR3 sequence is 16 residues long. The CDR3 is CASSLWRLLGNTEAFF. The CDR3 nucleotides are TGTGCCAGCTCTCTGTGGAGACTCCTGGGGAACACTGAAGCTTTCTTT.

This chain's CDR3 is CASSVPPTGSTEAFF. In DNA form, the CDR3 reads TGTGCCAGCAGCGTTCCCCCAACAGGGAGTACTGAAGCTTTCTTT. The chain is built from TRBV9 and TRBJ1-1; D possibly corresponds to TRBD1 (6 bases). Deletions cut 2 bases from V and 5 bases from J, with 16 bases between. Germline V gene data show CDR1 as SGDLS and CDR2 as YYNGEE. This CDR3 has 15 residues.

This chain connects TRBV10-1 to TRBJ1-3; no clear D gene. V lost 4 bases, J lost 1 base, and 5 bases lay in between. The CDR3 has 13 amino acids. Germline V gene data show CDR1 as WNHNN and CDR2 as SYGVQD (reference sequence). The CDR3 DNA sequence: TGCGCCAGCAGTGGAGGGTCTGGAAACACCATATATTTT. It translates to CASSGGSGNTIYF.

V and J are TRBV10-3 and TRBJ1-5, with 11 nucleotides matching TRBD1. This CDR3 contains 16 residues. Germline V gene lookup returns CDR1 ENHRY and CDR2 SYGVKD. Trimming at V came to 8 bases and at J to 11 bases, leaving 17 bases not matched to a gene. Here the CDR3 DNA reads TGTGCCATCTCAGCCTGGGTAGGACAGGGGGCAGGGACCCAGCATTTT. The encoded protein is CAISAWVGQGAGTQHF.

J is TRBJ1-2 and V is TRBV7-9, with 7 bases matching TRBD1. The CDR3 extends over 14 amino acids. Germline lookup yields CDR1 SEHNR and CDR2 FQNEAQ (reference sequence). Trimming removed 4 bases from V and 8 bases from J; junction bases left unmatched: 10. The CDR3 loop reads CASSSITGVVGYTF. CDR3 nucleotide sequence: TGTGCCAGCAGCTCGATTACAGGGGTTGTAGGCTACACCTTC.

The CDR3 coding sequence is TGTGCCAGCAGCGTTGAAGGGGGACGGGGAAGAACCCAGTACTTC. Amino acids: CASSVEGGRGRTQYF. The gene calls are TRBV9 and TRBJ2-5; the D gene is possibly TRBD1 (6 bases). CDR3 length: 15 residues. Germline V lookup: CDR1 SGDLS, CDR2 YYNGEE. V lost 2 bases and J lost 8, with 19 bases in between. The whole variable domain, filled in from reference TRBV9 and TRBJ2-5, reads DSGVTQTPKHLITATGQRVTLRCSPRSGDLSVYWYQQSLDQGLQFLIQYYNGEERAKGNILERFSAQQFPDLHSELNLSSLELGDSALYFCASSVEGGRGRTQYFGPGTRLLVL.

V gene TRBV30 combines with J gene TRBJ1-3, with 8 bases lining up with TRBD1. The trim removed 3 bases at V and 4 bases at J, leaving 8 bases unmatched. The germline gives CDR1 GTSNPN, CDR2 SVGIG (reference sequence). CDR3 size: 15 residues. This chain's CDR3 is CAWSRDRRWGNTIYF. The CDR3, as DNA: TGTGCCTGGAGCCGGGACAGGCGGTGGGGAAACACCATATATTTT.

The chain combines TRBV7-9 with TRBJ2-1; the D gene is possibly TRBD1 (5 bases). Trimming left V 2 bases short and J 8 bases short, with 7 bases between. The CDR3 totals 12 residues. The germline gives CDR1 SEHNR, CDR2 FQNEAQ (reference sequence). This CDR3 is CASSLSGYEQFF. CDR3 nucleotide sequence: TGTGCCAGCAGCTTATCAGGGTATGAGCAGTTCTTC.

The chain has TRBV30 and TRBJ1-5, with a weak D call TRBD1 (6 bases). V was clipped by 0 bases and J by 3 bases, with 18 bases between them. There are 17 residues in the CDR3. CDR1 is GTSNPN and CDR2 is SVGIG in the germline V gene (reference sequence). The CDR3 is CAWSVGVVGDNNQPQHF. Here the CDR3 DNA reads TGTGCCTGGAGTGTGGGTGTGGTCGGGGACAACAATCAGCCCCAGCATTTT. Full variable domain (outside the CDR3, taken from reference TRBV30 and TRBJ1-5): SQTIHQWPATLVQPVGSPLSLECTVEGTSNPNLYWYRQAAGRGLQLLFYSVGIGQISSEVPQNLSASRPQDRQFILSSKKLLLSDSGFYLCAWSVGVVGDNNQPQHFGDGTRLSIL.

V is TRBV10-2 and J is TRBJ2-3; 9 positions agree with TRBD2. In germline, CDR1 is WSHSY, CDR2 SAAADI. The V gene end was trimmed by 6 bases and the J gene end by 2 bases; junction bases not matched to a gene: 6. This CDR3 region has 15 residues. The CDR3 is CASSVAGAYTDTQYF. In DNA form, the CDR3 reads TGCGCCAGCAGCGTAGCGGGGGCCTACACAGATACGCAGTATTTT.

V and J are TRBV2 and TRBJ2-7; 11 bases are a match to TRBD1. Germline trimming cut 6 bases from V and 7 bases from J; bases unmatched to any gene: 2. This CDR3 region has 12 residues. CDR1 and CDR2 (germline): SNHLY, FYNNEI. The DNA of the CDR3 is TGTGCCAGCAGGGACAGGGGGCGAGAGCAGTACTTC. Its protein product is CASRDRGREQYF. The variable domain in full, with the rest retrieved from reference TRBV2 and TRBJ2-7, is EPEVTQTPSHQVTQMGQEVILRCVPISNHLYFYWYRQILGQKVEFLVSFYNNEISEKSEIFDDQFSVERPDGSNFTLKIRSTKLEDSAMYFCASRDRGREQYFGPGTRLTVT.

Comment on this clone: The junction and the germline gene differ at one end; a read error may be behind it. This chain links TRBV6-5 with TRBJ1-1; D is perhaps TRBD1 (6 bases). Germline V gives CDR1 MNHEY, CDR2 SVGAGI. This CDR3 region has 13 residues. The CDR3 loop reads CASRYWTATEAFF. CDR3 in DNA: TGTGCCAGCAGATACTGGACAGCCACTGAAGCTTTCTTT.

The chain employs TRBV2 and TRBJ1-1; no firm D call. The CDR3 spans 13 residues. CDR1 and CDR2 (germline): SNHLY, FYNNEI. Trimming removed 3 bases from V and 1 base from J, with 6 bases in between. The CDR3 spells CASSDSQNTEAFF. Written as DNA, the CDR3 is TGTGCCAGCAGTGATTCACAGAACACTGAAGCTTTCTTT.

This sequence joins TRBV9 and TRBJ1-2, with TRBD1 as a possible D gene (6 bases). Trimming cost V 0 bases and J 8 bases, with 11 bases left between them. This CDR3 region has 13 residues. Germline-derived CDR1 and CDR2 are SGDLS and YYNGEE. CDR3 coding DNA: TGTGCCAGCAGCGTAGAACAGGGTGACGGCTACACCTTC. It yields the protein CASSVEQGDGYTF.

This chain connects TRBV6-1 to TRBJ2-3, with 9 bases matching TRBD2. Germline V gene data show CDR1 as MNHNS and CDR2 as SASEGT. The CDR3 contains 15 residues. V dropped 0 bases and J dropped 4; count of bases not matched to a gene: 2. The CDR3 loop is CASSEAQRGADTQYF. CDR3 bases: TGTGCCAGCAGTGAAGCCCAGCGGGGGGCAGATACGCAGTATTTT.

This sequence joins TRBV25-1 and TRBJ2-7; 10 bases match TRBD1. The CDR3 covers 14 residues. The germline V gene encodes CDR1 MGHDK and CDR2 SYGVNS. V trimming: 6 bases; J trimming: 4 bases; junction bases outside the gene matches: 6. Here the CDR3 reads CASRRTGGIYEQYF. The CDR3, as DNA: TGTGCCAGCAGGAGGACAGGGGGGATATACGAGCAGTACTTC.

This clone was seen only once. The V call is TRBV7-2, the J call TRBJ1-2; perhaps TRBD1 as D (6 bases). CDR1 and CDR2 (germline): SGHTA, FQGNSA. The CDR3 length is 15 residues. V was trimmed by 6 bases and J by 5 bases, leaving 19 bases between them. For the CDR3, the DNA is TGTGCCAGCAGTTTCGGCGGGGGGCTAGGGTATGGCTACACCTTC. Its protein is CASSFGGGLGYGYTF.

The CDR3 DNA follows: TGTGCCAGCAGCATGGACAGGGACACTGAAGCTTTCTTT. As protein: CASSMDRDTEAFF. This chain uses TRBV7-8 with TRBJ1-1; 8 nucleotides agree with TRBD1. Germline V gene lookup returns CDR1 SGHVS and CDR2 FQNEAQ. The CDR3 is 13 amino acids. Trimming removed 5 bases from V and 3 bases from J; junction bases left unmatched: 2.

The chain joins TRBV6-1 to TRBJ2-1; TRBD2 agrees at 7 bases. Germline CDR1 and CDR2: MNHNS and SASEGT. CDR3 size: 14 residues. After removal of 6 bases from V and 4 bases from J, the junction contained 6 bases not matched to a gene. The CDR3, as DNA: TGTGCCAGCAGCCCCTTCGGGGGGTACAATGAGCAGTTCTTC. Its translation: CASSPFGGYNEQFF.

This clone has only a few counts. The chain combines TRBV7-3 with TRBJ2-7; weak D call: TRBD2 (6 bases). V lost 1 base to trimming and J lost 7 bases, with 17 bases between them. The CDR3 runs to 15 residues. Looked up from germline, CDR1 is SGHTA and CDR2 is FQGTGA. This CDR3 reads CASSLIVELAGEQYF. CDR3 DNA sequence: TGTGCCAGCAGCTTAATCGTAGAGCTGGCGGGGGAGCAGTACTTC.

The genes are TRBV6-1 and TRBJ2-1, with 9 bases that match TRBD1. The germline V gene encodes CDR1 MNHNS and CDR2 SASEGT. The CDR3 totals 15 residues. With 7 bases clipped from V and 16 bases from J, the junction kept 20 bases outside the gene matches. This CDR3 reads CASNLKRASTGGGFF. The CDR3 DNA is TGTGCCAGCAACTTGAAGAGGGCCTCGACAGGGGGGGGTTTCTTC.

V usage is TRBV5-6 and J usage is TRBJ2-7; no reliable D call. This CDR3 spans 14 amino acids. V lost 0 bases, J lost 5 bases, and 12 bases lay in between. Germline CDR1 SGHDT, CDR2 YYEEEE. The CDR3 DNA is TGTGCCAGCAGCTTGGCCATGAGGCCTCACGAGCAGTACTTC. Protein: CASSLAMRPHEQYF.

The chain links TRBV11-3 to TRBJ2-1; no firm D call. The CDR3 loop spans 14 amino acids. Germline values: CDR1 SGHNT, CDR2 YENEEA. Trimming pared 1 base from V and 9 bases from J, leaving 13 bases between. The CDR3 spells CASSLASTGVEQFF. The CDR3 nucleotides are TGTGCCAGCAGCTTAGCCTCAACGGGTGTTGAGCAGTTCTTC. The whole variable domain, remainder taken from reference TRBV11-3 and TRBJ2-1, is EAGVVQSPRYKIIEKKQPVAFWCNPISGHNTLYWYLQNLGQGPELLIRYENEEAVDDSQLPKDRFSAERLKGVDSTLKIQPAELGDSAVYLCASSLASTGVEQFFGPGTRLTVL.